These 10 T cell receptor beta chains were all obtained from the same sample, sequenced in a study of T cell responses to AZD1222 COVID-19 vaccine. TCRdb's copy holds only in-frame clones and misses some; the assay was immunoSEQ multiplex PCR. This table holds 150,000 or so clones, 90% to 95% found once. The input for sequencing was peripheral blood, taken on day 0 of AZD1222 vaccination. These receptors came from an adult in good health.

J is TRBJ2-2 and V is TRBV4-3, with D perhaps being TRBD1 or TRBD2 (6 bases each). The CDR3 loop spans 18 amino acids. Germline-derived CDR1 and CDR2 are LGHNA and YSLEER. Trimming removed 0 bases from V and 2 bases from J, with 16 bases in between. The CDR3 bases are TGCGCCAGCAGCCAAGATCGGGGGCACTCGGACAACACCGGGGAGCTGTTTTTT. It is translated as CASSQDRGHSDNTGELFF.

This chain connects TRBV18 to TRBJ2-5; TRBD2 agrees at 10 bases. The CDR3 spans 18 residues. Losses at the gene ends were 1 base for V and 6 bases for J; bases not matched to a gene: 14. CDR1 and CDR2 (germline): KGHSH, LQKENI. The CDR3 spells CASSPLPISGRATKTQYF. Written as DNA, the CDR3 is TGTGCCAGCTCACCACTGCCTATAAGCGGGAGGGCCACGAAGACCCAGTACTTC.

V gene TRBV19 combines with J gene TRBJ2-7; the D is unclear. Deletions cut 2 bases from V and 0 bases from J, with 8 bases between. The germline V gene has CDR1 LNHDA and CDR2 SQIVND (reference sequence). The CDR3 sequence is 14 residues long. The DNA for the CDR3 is TGTGCCAGTAGTATACGACACCCCTCCTACGAGCAGTACTTC. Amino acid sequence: CASSIRHPSYEQYF.

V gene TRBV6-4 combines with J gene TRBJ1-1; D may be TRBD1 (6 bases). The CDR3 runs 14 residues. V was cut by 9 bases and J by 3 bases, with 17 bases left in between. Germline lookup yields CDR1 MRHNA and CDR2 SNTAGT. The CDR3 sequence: CASRETGAHTEAFF. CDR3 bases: TGTGCCAGTCGGGAGACGGGGGCTCACACTGAAGCTTTCTTT.

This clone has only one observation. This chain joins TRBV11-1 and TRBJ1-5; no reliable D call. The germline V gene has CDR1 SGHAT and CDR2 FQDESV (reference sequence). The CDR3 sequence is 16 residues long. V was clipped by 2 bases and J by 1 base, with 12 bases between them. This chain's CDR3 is CASSLKGGQSNQPQHF. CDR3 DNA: TGTGCCAGCAGCTTAAAGGGAGGGCAAAGCAATCAGCCCCAGCATTTT.

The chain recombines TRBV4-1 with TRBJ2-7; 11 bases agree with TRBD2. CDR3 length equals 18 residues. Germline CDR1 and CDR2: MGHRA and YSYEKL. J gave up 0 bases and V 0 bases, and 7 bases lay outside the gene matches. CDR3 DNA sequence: TGCGCCAGCAGCCAAGAATGGCTAGCGGGGGGAAACTCCTACGAGCAGTACTTC. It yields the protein CASSQEWLAGGNSYEQYF.

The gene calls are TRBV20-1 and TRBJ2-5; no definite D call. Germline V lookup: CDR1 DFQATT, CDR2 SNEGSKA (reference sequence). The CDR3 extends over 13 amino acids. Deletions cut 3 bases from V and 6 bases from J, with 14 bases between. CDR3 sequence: CSASILSTKTQYF. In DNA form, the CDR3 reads TGCAGTGCTAGTATACTGTCGACGAAGACCCAGTACTTC.

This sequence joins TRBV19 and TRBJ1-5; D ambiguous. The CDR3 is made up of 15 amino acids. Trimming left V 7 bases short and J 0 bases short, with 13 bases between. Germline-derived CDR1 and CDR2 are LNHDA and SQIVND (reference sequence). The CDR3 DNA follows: TGTGCCAGTACCAAATACACATATAGCAATCAGCCCCAGCATTTT. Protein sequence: CASTKYTYSNQPQHF.

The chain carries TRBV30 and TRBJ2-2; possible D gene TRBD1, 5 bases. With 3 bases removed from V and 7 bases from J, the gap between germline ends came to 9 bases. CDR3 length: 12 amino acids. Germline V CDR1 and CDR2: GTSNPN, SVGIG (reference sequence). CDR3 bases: TGTGCCTGGAGCAGACAGATCGGGGAGCTGTTTTTT. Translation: CAWSRQIGELFF.

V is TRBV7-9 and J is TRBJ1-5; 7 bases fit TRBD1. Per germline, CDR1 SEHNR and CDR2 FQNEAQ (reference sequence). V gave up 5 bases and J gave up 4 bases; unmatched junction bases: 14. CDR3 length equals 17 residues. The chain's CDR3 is CASSRDSGTATNQPQHF. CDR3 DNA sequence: TGTGCCAGCAGCCGAGATTCCGGGACAGCTACGAATCAGCCCCAGCATTTT. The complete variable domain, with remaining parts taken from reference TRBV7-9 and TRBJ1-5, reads DTGVSQNPRHKITKRGQNVTFRCDPISEHNRLYWYRQTLGQGPEFLTYFQNEAQLEKSRLLSDRFSAERPKGSFSTLEIQRTEQGDSAMYLCASSRDSGTATNQPQHFGDGTRLSIL.